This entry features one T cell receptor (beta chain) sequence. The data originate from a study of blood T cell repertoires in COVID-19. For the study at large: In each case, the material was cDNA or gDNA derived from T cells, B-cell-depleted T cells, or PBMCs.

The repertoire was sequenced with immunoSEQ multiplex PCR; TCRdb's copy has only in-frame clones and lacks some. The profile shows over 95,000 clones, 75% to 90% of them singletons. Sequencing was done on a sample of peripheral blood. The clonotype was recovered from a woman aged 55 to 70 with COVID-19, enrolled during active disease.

CDR3 bases: TGTGCCAGCAGCCTAAAGGACAGGCCGAATGAAAAACTGTTTTTT. Its protein is CASSLKDRPNEKLFF. The V and J genes are TRBV11-3 and TRBJ1-4; the match to TRBD1 covers 7 bases. The CDR3 totals 15 residues. Germline CDR1 reads SGHNT; CDR2 reads YENEEA. V trimming: 5 bases; J trimming: 5 bases; junction bases outside the gene matches: 8.